What follows describes a single TCR beta chain. The antigen is unknown. Produced via immunoSEQ multiplex PCR; TCRdb's table is partial and in-frame only. The sample carries just over 2,000,000 clones, about 95% recorded once. CD4+ cells yielded CD45RA+ naive and CD45RA-negative memory subsets. These data belong to a study of shared clonotypes between healthy human individuals. Whole-study findings and limits: With a few donors compared, 4.5% to 6.5% of naive CD4 clonotypes were shared. Sorted-subset samples were not fully sequenced, rarefaction indicated. Estimated richness was generally greater in naive than memory subsets.

V was pared by 1 base and J by 2 bases, with 8 bases between. This CDR3 has 14 residues. Germline V gene lookup returns CDR1 MDHEN and CDR2 SYDVKM. The sequence was obtained from a man aged 18 to 30 in good health. The chain links TRBV28 to TRBJ1-2, with D tentatively TRBD1 (5 bases). Sequenced input: naive CD4+ T cells sorted from blood. Subset described: CD45RA+ positively selected. CDR3 DNA: TGTGCCAGCAGTTTATCTGGGGGAAACTATGGCTACACCTTC. As protein: CASSLSGGNYGYTF.